The sequence of this TCR beta chain was determined in a study of blood T cell repertoires in COVID-19. Profiled with immunoSEQ multiplex PCR; TCRdb holds only in-frame clones, not every one. The sample lists a few hundred thousand clones; around 92% were seen once. The CDR3 has 15 residues. V was trimmed by 1 base and J by 8 bases, leaving 12 bases between them. CDR1 and CDR2 from the germline V gene are KGHSY and FQNENV. This clone has only one observation. This clonotype was sampled from a woman aged 25 to 39 with COVID-19, enrolled during active disease. The chain is built from TRBV16 and TRBJ1-6, with D tentatively TRBD1 (5 bases). The sample consisted of peripheral blood. Here the CDR3 reads CASSQWGLGDSPLHF. CDR3 coding DNA: TGTGCCAGCAGCCAATGGGGCCTCGGTGATTCACCCCTCCACTTT.